Below, 27 T cell receptor beta chains from the same sample are listed, as sequenced in a study of regulatory T cells. Study-level results: In CD3G-deficient patients, conventional CD4+ T cells were enriched for hydrophobic CDR3 residues at positions 6 and 7.

No antigen has been identified for these receptors. The PCR used 52 TRBV and 13 TRBJ primers. Data came from immunoSEQ multiplex PCR; TCRdb stores just in-frame clones and leaves some out. The sample holds over 20,000 clones, 70% to 90% seen once. The specimen sequenced was conventional CD4+ T cells sorted from blood. Source of these receptors: a child aged 10-17 years with CD3G deficiency.

V usage is TRBV19 and J usage is TRBJ2-1, with TRBD2 matching over 9 bases. The germline V gene has CDR1 LNHDA and CDR2 SQIVND (reference sequence). The CDR3 loop spans 15 amino acids. J lost 8 bases, V lost 4 bases, and 9 bases had no gene match. CDR3 sequence: CASSRRAGGFDEQFF. The DNA for the CDR3 is TGTGCCAGTAGTAGGAGAGCGGGAGGATTCGATGAGCAGTTCTTC.

The V call is TRBV21-1, the J call TRBJ2-7; TRBD1 reflects the table's D call only, with no check against the DNA. TRBV21-1 is a recognized pseudogene. CDR3 size: 15 residues. Here the CDR3 DNA reads TGTGCCAGCAGCCTTCGGGACAGGGGATCCTACGAGCAGTACTTC. Protein sequence: CASSLRDRGSYEQYF.

This clone was observed a handful of times. The chain links TRBV11-2 to TRBJ1-2, with D maybe TRBD1 (5 bases). V gave up 1 base and J gave up 4 bases, with 10 bases separating them. The CDR3 contains 14 residues. Germline V CDR1 and CDR2: SGHAT, FQNNGV. Here the CDR3 DNA reads TGTGCCAGCAGCTTAGGCGCAGGGCGCTATGGCTACACCTTC. This gives the protein CASSLGAGRYGYTF.

Only a few counts were recorded for this clone. This chain uses TRBV7-6 with TRBJ2-7; D possibly corresponds to TRBD1 (5 bases). This CDR3 has 13 residues. V gave up 6 bases and J gave up 7 bases, with 16 bases separating them. Germline lookup yields CDR1 SGHVS and CDR2 FNYEAQ. The CDR3 region is CASSTSQGAEQYF. The DNA for the CDR3 is TGTGCCAGCAGTACGTCCCAGGGTGCTGAGCAGTACTTC.

J is TRBJ2-7 and V is TRBV28; 8 bases fit TRBD2. J lost 3 bases, V lost 5 bases, and 6 bases had no gene match. The germline V gene encodes CDR1 MDHEN and CDR2 SYDVKM. The CDR3 contains 14 residues. This CDR3 reads CASSRSGSYYEQYF. Here the CDR3 DNA reads TGTGCCAGCAGTCGCAGCGGGAGTTACTACGAGCAGTACTTC.

This chain connects TRBV10-3 to TRBJ2-7, with TRBD2 matching 8 bases. The ends lost 3 bases at V and 7 bases at J; junction bases unmatched: 8. Germline CDR1 ENHRY, CDR2 SYGVKD. CDR3 length: 14 amino acids. CDR3 protein: CAISDGTRGREQYF. The CDR3 DNA sequence: TGTGCCATCAGTGACGGGACTAGGGGACGGGAGCAGTACTTC.

This clone was counted a few times. This chain joins TRBV5-1 and TRBJ2-2, with 8 bases that match TRBD1. There are 15 residues in the CDR3. Germline values: CDR1 SGHRS, CDR2 YFSETQ. V shed 4 bases, J shed 7 bases, and the junction held 9 bases outside the gene matches. CDR3 amino acids: CASSQGTGRFGELFF. Here the CDR3 DNA reads TGCGCCAGCAGCCAGGGGACAGGAAGGTTCGGGGAGCTGTTTTTT.

The genes are TRBV18 and TRBJ2-3, with 7 positions matching TRBD1. V shed 3 bases, J shed 0 bases, and the junction held 21 bases outside the gene matches. In germline, CDR1 is KGHSH, CDR2 LQKENI. CDR3 length: 21 amino acids. The CDR3 DNA sequence: TGTGCCAGCTCACCCAGCCTCCGGGACAGACGCCGACCTGCTAGCACAGATACGCAGTATTTT. Translating it yields CASSPSLRDRRRPASTDTQYF.

In DNA, the CDR3 is TGTGCCAGCCAACTCGGACAGGCTATCAAAAACATTCAGTACTTC. Amino acid sequence: CASQLGQAIKNIQYF. The chain employs TRBV21-1 and TRBJ2-4; no DNA check was done on the table's D call, TRBD1. TRBV21-1 is described as a pseudogene. The CDR3 extends over 15 amino acids.

The chain recombines TRBV7-8 with TRBJ2-7, with a weak D call TRBD1 (6 bases). Deletions cut 7 bases from V and 6 bases from J, with 19 bases between. CDR1 SGHVS and CDR2 FQNEAQ come from the germline V gene. The CDR3 contains 14 residues. Written as DNA, the CDR3 is TGTGCCAGCACCCCAGGGGAAAGATCCCTCGAGCAGTACTTC. Residues: CASTPGERSLEQYF.

The chain couples TRBV7-8 to TRBJ2-1; TRBD2 agrees at 11 bases. V lost 2 bases and J lost 10; bases outside the gene matches: 4. Germline V gene lookup returns CDR1 SGHVS and CDR2 FQNEAQ. The CDR3 loop spans 14 amino acids. The CDR3 DNA is TGTGCCAGCAGCTTATTTAGCGGGAGGGGAGAGCAGTTCTTC. It codes for CASSLFSGRGEQFF. Drawing the rest from reference TRBV7-8 and TRBJ2-1, the complete variable domain is GAGVSQSPRYKVAKRGQDVALRCDPISGHVSLFWYQQALGQGPEFLTYFQNEAQLDKSGLPSDRFFAERPEGSVSTLKIQRTQQEDSAVYLCASSLFSGRGEQFFGPGTRLTVL.

This rearrangement joins TRBV19 to TRBJ2-2, with TRBD1 identical over 9 bases. Trimming at V came to 4 bases and at J to 5 bases, leaving 14 bases not matched to a gene. This CDR3 spans 18 amino acids. Germline V CDR1 and CDR2: LNHDA, SQIVND (reference sequence). This CDR3 is CASSTLPTGGRGTGELFF. The DNA for the CDR3 is TGTGCCAGTAGTACCTTGCCGACAGGGGGTAGAGGAACCGGGGAGCTGTTTTTT.

DNA for the CDR3: TGTGCCAGCAGCGTACCATCCTCGGGACAGGAAGCTTTCTTT. This encodes CASSVPSSGQEAFF. This sequence joins TRBV7-9 and TRBJ1-1; 7 nucleotides match TRBD1. Germline V CDR1 and CDR2: SEHNR, FQNEAQ (reference sequence). This CDR3 comprises 14 residues. The ends lost 5 bases at V and 8 bases at J; junction bases unmatched: 11.

The chain has TRBV28 and TRBJ1-3, with TRBD1 identical over 10 bases. Looked up from germline, CDR1 is MDHEN and CDR2 is SYDVKM. The CDR3 consists of 14 residues. The V gene end was trimmed by 6 bases and the J gene end by 8 bases; junction bases not matched to a gene: 7. DNA for the CDR3: TGTGCCAGCAGACCGGACAGGGGGAGGGACACCATATATTTT. It yields the protein CASRPDRGRDTIYF.

This sequence joins TRBV28 and TRBJ2-7, with 7 bases lining up with TRBD1. This CDR3 region has 14 residues. V was pared by 3 bases and J by 6 bases, with 8 bases of the junction left unmatched. Germline assignment: CDR1 MDHEN and CDR2 SYDVKM. CDR3 DNA: TGTGCCAGCAGTTTGAGGGGGCGAAGGTCCGAGCAGTACTTC. The encoded protein is CASSLRGRRSEQYF.

This chain joins TRBV7-6 and TRBJ2-7; a possible D gene is TRBD1 (6 bases). CDR3 size: 13 residues. V dropped 2 bases and J dropped 10 bases, with 15 bases sitting between them. The germline V gene has CDR1 SGHVS and CDR2 FNYEAQ. This CDR3 is CASSLSQGDVQYF. The CDR3 coding sequence is TGTGCCAGCAGCTTATCACAGGGAGATGTTCAGTACTTC.

For this clone: The same CDR3 is also encoded by other DNA sequences in this sample. The gene calls are TRBV7-9 and TRBJ2-3; no definite D call. The CDR3 has 12 residues. CDR1 and CDR2 from the germline V gene are SEHNR and FQNEAQ (reference sequence). V was pared by 1 base and J by 2 bases, with 1 base between. CDR3 residues: CASSLDTDTQYF. For the CDR3, the DNA is TGTGCCAGCAGCTTAGACACAGATACGCAGTATTTT.

The genes are TRBV25-1 and TRBJ1-1; D remains ambiguous. CDR3 length equals 12 residues. CDR1 is MGHDK and CDR2 is SYGVNS in the germline V gene. The ends were cut back, 2 bases at V and 5 bases at J, with 6 bases in the middle. DNA for the CDR3: TGTGCCAGCAGTGAAATGGGGACTGAAGCTTTCTTT. Translation gives CASSEMGTEAFF.

This clone was seen only once. J is TRBJ2-1 and V is TRBV7-9, with D perhaps matching TRBD1 or TRBD2 (6 bases each). The CDR3 is 15 amino acids. CDR1 and CDR2 (germline): SEHNR, FQNEAQ (reference sequence). Trimming removed 4 bases from V and 10 bases from J, with 20 bases in between. CDR3 in amino acids: CASSYGTLRQEEQFF. The CDR3 coding sequence is TGTGCCAGCAGCTACGGGACTCTTAGACAGGAGGAGCAGTTCTTC. The full variable domain, with the rest looked up from reference TRBV7-9 and TRBJ2-1, is DTGVSQNPRHKITKRGQNVTFRCDPISEHNRLYWYRQTLGQGPEFLTYFQNEAQLEKSRLLSDRFSAERPKGSFSTLEIQRTEQGDSAMYLCASSYGTLRQEEQFFGPGTRLTVL.

The chain recombines TRBV5-1 with TRBJ2-2, with TRBD1 matching over 8 bases. V shed 0 bases, J shed 6 bases, and the junction held 4 bases outside the gene matches. This CDR3 has 15 residues. CDR1 and CDR2 from the germline V gene are SGHRS and YFSETQ. The CDR3 spells CASSLGQGSPGELFF. DNA of the CDR3: TGCGCCAGCAGCTTGGGACAGGGGTCTCCCGGGGAGCTGTTTTTT.

The chain is built from TRBV5-1 and TRBJ2-2, with 11 bases aligning to TRBD2. Trimming removed 2 bases from V and 3 bases from J; junction bases left unmatched: 9. Germline V gene lookup returns CDR1 SGHRS and CDR2 YFSETQ. This CDR3 is 18 amino acids long. Written as DNA, the CDR3 is TGCGCCAGCAGCTTTACTAGCGGGAGCCAAAGGGACACCGGGGAGCTGTTTTTT. Protein product: CASSFTSGSQRDTGELFF.

The rearrangement links TRBV5-1 to TRBJ2-7; D is ambiguous. This CDR3 comprises 13 residues. Germline loops: CDR1 SGHRS, CDR2 YFSETQ. Between the trimmed V and J ends, which lost 0 bases and 1 base, there was a span of 5 bases. The CDR3 loop reads CASSLAPSYEQYF. CDR3 nucleotide sequence: TGCGCCAGCAGCTTGGCCCCATCCTACGAGCAGTACTTC.

The chain employs TRBV28 and TRBJ2-7, with 7 bases fitting TRBD2. The CDR3 length is 16 residues. V was pared by 2 bases and J by 4 bases, with 11 bases of the junction left unmatched. The germline gives CDR1 MDHEN, CDR2 SYDVKM. Here the CDR3 reads CASSLGVGRVKYEQYF. DNA of the CDR3: TGTGCCAGCAGTTTAGGCGTGGGGAGGGTGAAGTACGAGCAGTACTTC.

This clone was counted between two and nine times. V gene TRBV14 combines with J gene TRBJ2-7; D gene unclear. The CDR3 contains 11 residues. CDR1 SGHDN and CDR2 FVKESK come from the germline V gene. V was shortened by 1 base and J by 4 bases, with 2 bases between the two germline ends. The CDR3 bases are TGTGCCAGCAGCCAAGGGTACGAGCAGTACTTC. The encoded protein is CASSQGYEQYF.

This clone was seen just once. The CDR3 DNA follows: TGTGCCTGGAGTGGGGGTGGAGGCTACAATGAGCAGTTCTTC. Translation: CAWSGGGGYNEQFF. The genes are TRBV30 and TRBJ2-1; D is perhaps TRBD2 (5 bases). The CDR3 is 14 amino acids. The V gene's germline CDR1 is GTSNPN and CDR2 SVGIG (reference sequence). The V end lost 1 base, the J end lost 3 bases, and 10 bases lay between the germline ends.

The chain combines TRBV11-2 with TRBJ2-7; TRBD1 matches at 12 bases. Germline CDR1 SGHAT, CDR2 FQNNGV. V was clipped by 5 bases and J by 6 bases; unmatched bases: 2. This CDR3 spans 13 amino acids. The CDR3 DNA follows: TGTGCCAGCAGCCGGGACAGGGGGCCCGAGCAGTACTTC. Amino acid sequence: CASSRDRGPEQYF. Together with reference TRBV11-2 and TRBJ2-7, the CDR3 gives the full variable domain: EAGVAQSPRYKIIEKRQSVAFWCNPISGHATLYWYQQILGQGPKLLIQFQNNGVVDDSQLPKDRFSAERLKGVDSTLKIQPAKLEDSAVYLCASSRDRGPEQYFGPGTRLTVT.

The J gene is TRBJ2-5, the V gene TRBV20-1, with D unresolved. The CDR3 is 8 residues long. Germline loops: CDR1 DFQATT, CDR2 SNEGSKA (reference sequence). V shed 6 bases and J shed 5 bases, with 1 base lying between them. Here the CDR3 DNA reads TGCAGTGCCGAGACCCAGTACTTC. This codes for CSAETQYF.